This TCR beta chain was documented in a study of blood T cell repertoires in COVID-19 (TCRdb year 2020). About the full investigation: Samples covering the acute and convalescent phases of COVID-19 were provided by collaborators in the United States, Italy and Spain. The prospective study material was composed of cDNA or gDNA derived from T cells, B-cell-depleted T cells, or PBMCs. Deeply sampled blood TCRbeta repertoires from subjects exposed to, actively infected with, or recovered from COVID-19 were included in the dataset. The repertoires were released in a freely available public database meant as a resource for research on the immune response to SARS-CoV-2. Samples were obtained from the ongoing ImmuneRACE study (first 160 participants) and from about 1,300 subjects provided by 6 global collaborators. The sample metadata nearly always contained a de-identified subject ID, COVID-19 status, age in years and sex. HLA class I and class II types, where available, came from metadata supplied by the sample provider rather than from assay-based typing. Broad study findings and their caveats: Clinical and demographic metadata were provided uncurated, with the amount varying by source and participant.

The immunoSEQ Assay, a bias-controlled multiplex PCR, was used to amplify TCRbeta CDR3 regions from genomic DNA. Per the authors' processing: Within the assay, amplification of reference gene primers was used to estimate how many nucleated cells each sample contained. Sequence reads were collapsed and filtered to measure the absolute abundance of every unique TCRbeta CDR3 rearrangement. For each sample, productive Simpson clonality was calculated as the square root of Simpson's diversity index across productive rearrangements. The table was pulled from immuneACCESS by TCRdb, which kept in-frame rearrangements only. Such tables lose some clones; where checked, under half of the loss comes from unresolved V genes, and the rest has no known cause. The V and J calls and clone size come from that table; D and trimming were worked out from the DNA. The sample data list 200,000 to 250,000 clones, and 87% of these were observed just once. The ten largest clones capture roughly 12% of the sample.

Of note for this clone: Its antigen is still unknown. No quality values exist for individual bases; no much larger clone is one base distant.

A second Seattle source provided samples from volunteer blood donors who had recovered from COVID-19. Each collaborating institution followed its own protocols to collect whole blood in K2EDTA tubes. For TCRbeta analysis, collaborators shipped samples as frozen whole blood, isolated PBMCs, or DNA extracted from either of those sample types. This receptor was identified in a woman between 18 and 29 years old who had recovered from COVID-19. The sequenced sample consisted of peripheral blood.

The sequenced DNA: TGTGCCAGCAGCCAAACACACCCGGGACACCTGTACTTC. It specifies CASSQTHPGHLYF. Here the chain combines TRBV7-2 and TRBJ2-7; perhaps TRBD1 is the D gene, with 6 bases matching. A distance of 20 bases separates the germline ends of V and J, which lose 5 bases and 12 bases respectively. Per the germline V gene, SGHTA is the CDR1 and FQGNSA is the CDR2. Inclusive of the bounding cysteine and phenylalanine, the CDR3 is 13 residues long. Solely the CDR3 DNA is kept, with 39 bases framed from the first base.